Below are 25 T cell receptor beta chains sequenced from a single sample in a study of T cells after yellow fever vaccination. One entry per CDR3 protein results from TCRdb running MiXCR on the 5' RACE reads. This sample has under 90,000 distinct CDR3 sequences, with approximately 6.1% found just once. This material consisted of CD8+ T cells sorted from PBMCs, taken 45 days after the first yellow fever vaccination. All receptors come from a man younger than 35 who received the YFV17D yellow fever vaccine.

Ten or more counts support this clonotype. The chain combines TRBV5-1 with TRBJ1-1; 8 nucleotides line up with TRBD1. The CDR3 extends over 14 amino acids. Germline trimming cut 0 bases from V and 7 bases from J; bases unmatched to any gene: 5. Germline CDR1 SGHRS, CDR2 YFSETQ. The CDR3 sequence: CASSLGRGLNEAFF. The CDR3 bases are TGCGCCAGCAGCTTGGGCAGGGGGCTGAATGAAGCTTTCTTT.

This clonotype came up a few times. The chain carries TRBV27 and TRBJ2-2; D gene ambiguous. Trimming stripped 3 bases from V and 4 bases from J, with 6 bases between. Looked up from germline, CDR1 is MNHEY and CDR2 is SMNVEV (reference sequence). CDR3 length: 13 amino acids. CDR3 sequence reads: CASSFGSTGELFF. In nucleotides, the CDR3 is TGTGCCAGCAGTTTTGGCAGCACCGGGGAGCTGTTTTTT.

This clonotype was detected ten times or more. The chain combines TRBV12-3 or TRBV12-4 with TRBJ1-1, with no clear D. The CDR3 totals 12 residues. V lost 6 bases, J lost 4 bases, and 9 bases lay in between. CDR3 in amino acids: CASREEATEAFF. DNA of the CDR3: TGTGCCAGCAGAGAGGAAGCCACTGAAGCTTTCTTT.

The genes are TRBV20-1 and TRBJ1-2; 8 nucleotides line up with TRBD1. V gave up 1 base and J gave up 3 bases; unmatched junction bases: 4. CDR1 and CDR2 (germline): DFQATT, SNEGSKA (reference sequence). The CDR3 totals 14 residues. This CDR3 is CSARGRGRHYGYTF. The CDR3 DNA follows: TGCAGTGCTAGAGGCAGGGGGCGACACTATGGCTACACCTTC.

This clonotype was counted at least ten times. This chain links TRBV7-6 with TRBJ2-7; possibly TRBD1 for D (6 bases). V lost 4 bases to trimming and J lost 5 bases, with 9 bases between them. The germline V gene encodes CDR1 SGHVS and CDR2 FNYEAQ. CDR3 length: 12 residues. The CDR3 is CASSSQGNEQYF. CDR3 nucleotides: TGTGCCAGCAGCTCACAGGGCAACGAGCAGTACTTC.

The chain joins TRBV7-9 to TRBJ2-1; D may correspond to TRBD1 or TRBD2 (5 bases each). This CDR3 is built from 14 residues. Germline lookup yields CDR1 SEHNR and CDR2 FQNEAQ (reference sequence). Trimming took off 7 bases at V and 3 bases at J, with 13 bases between the two ends. CDR3 bases: TGTGCCAGCAACGGGGACGGCCTCTACAATGAGCAGTTCTTC. It translates to CASNGDGLYNEQFF.

This chain connects TRBV7-6 to TRBJ2-3; weak D call: TRBD2 (5 bases). CDR1 is SGHVS, CDR2 FNYEAQ, per germline. This CDR3 is built from 13 residues. The V and J ends lost 4 bases and 2 bases respectively, with 7 bases between them. The CDR3 DNA reads TGTGCCAGCAGCTCAGACTACACAGATACGCAGTATTTT. Encoded protein: CASSSDYTDTQYF.

In this sample, this clonotype turned up a few times. The chain uses TRBV6-5 and TRBJ2-1, with 8 positions matching TRBD2. Unmatched junction bases numbered 11, after V lost 2 bases and J lost 5 bases. The CDR3 sequence is 17 residues long. Germline CDR1 reads MNHEY; CDR2 reads SVGAGI. The CDR3 bases are TGTGCCAGCAGTTACCTATCCCCGGGGGGGCCGAACAATGAGCAGTTCTTC. It yields the protein CASSYLSPGGPNNEQFF.

This clonotype has a count of ten or more. The chain couples TRBV7-3 to TRBJ2-7, with D tentatively TRBD1 (5 bases). CDR3 size: 13 residues. Germline loops: CDR1 SGHTA, CDR2 FQGTGA. V was pared by 2 bases and J by 4 bases, with 9 bases between. The CDR3 DNA is TGTGCCAGCAGCTTACAGGGCAGATACGAGCAGTACGTC. As protein: CASSLQGRYEQYV.

This clonotype occurred many times. This sequence joins TRBV6-5 and TRBJ1-2; 7 bases agree with TRBD1. V trimming: 0 bases; J trimming: 4 bases; junction bases outside the gene matches: 8. The V gene's germline CDR1 is MNHEY and CDR2 SVGAGI. The CDR3 extends over 16 amino acids. CDR3 sequence (DNA): TGTGCCAGCAGTTACTCACTACAGGGGCCGGGCTATGGCTACACCTTC. Translated, it gives CASSYSLQGPGYGYTF.

This clonotype was observed many times. This sequence joins TRBV28 and TRBJ2-2; the match to TRBD2 covers 9 bases. From germline, CDR1 is MDHEN and CDR2 SYDVKM. With V trimmed by 7 bases and J by 6 bases, 9 bases remained unmatched. This CDR3 contains 15 residues. CDR3 residues: CASTAPGLAAGELFF. CDR3 in DNA: TGTGCCAGCACCGCACCGGGACTAGCAGCCGGGGAGCTGTTTTTT.

This chain connects TRBV9 to TRBJ2-5; 11 nucleotides match TRBD2. The CDR3 extends over 14 amino acids. Losses at the gene ends were 3 bases for V and 4 bases for J; bases not matched to a gene: 2. Germline V gene lookup returns CDR1 SGDLS and CDR2 YYNGEE. The CDR3 protein is CASSGSGGAETQYF. CDR3 in DNA: TGTGCCAGCAGCGGTAGCGGGGGGGCAGAGACCCAGTACTTC.

This clonotype was observed a handful of times. The chain couples TRBV20-1 to TRBJ2-7; 7 bases match TRBD1. V lost 1 base, J lost 3 bases, and 15 bases stayed unmatched. CDR1 and CDR2 from the germline V gene are DFQATT and SNEGSKA (reference sequence). The CDR3 length is 17 residues. The chain's CDR3 is CSARGGSDRVQSYEQYF. The CDR3 DNA follows: TGCAGTGCTAGAGGGGGTTCCGACAGGGTCCAGAGCTACGAGCAGTACTTC.

This rearrangement joins TRBV10-3 to TRBJ2-3; 7 bases are shared with TRBD2. The V gene's germline CDR1 is ENHRY and CDR2 SYGVKD. V lost 2 bases, J lost 5 bases, and 10 bases stayed unmatched. CDR3 length: 16 residues. The CDR3 region is CAISEAEWGGGDTQYF. CDR3 nucleotide sequence: TGTGCCATCAGTGAGGCAGAGTGGGGGGGGGGAGATACGCAGTATTTT.

Notes on this clonotype: A read error may be the cause here, since a much bigger clone is one base away. The rearrangement uses TRBV4-1 and TRBJ2-1; possibly TRBD1 for D (5 bases). Deletions cut 5 bases from V and 5 bases from J, with 19 bases between. The CDR3 totals 16 residues. Per germline, CDR1 MGHRA and CDR2 YSYEKL. CDR3 in DNA: TGCGCCAGCAGCTACGGACATCCCTCGGCCGACAATGAGCAGTTCTTC. It yields the protein CASSYGHPSADNEQFF.

This clonotype was seen ten or more times. The CDR3 nucleotides are TGTGCCAGCAGGTCCGGGACAGGGCTTAATACGCAGTATTTT. It encodes CASRSGTGLNTQYF. The rearrangement joins TRBV11-2 to TRBJ2-3, with TRBD1 matching 9 bases. The CDR3 length is 14 residues. The germline gives CDR1 SGHAT, CDR2 FQNNGV. V trimming: 6 bases; J trimming: 7 bases; junction bases outside the gene matches: 8.

This chain uses TRBV19 with TRBJ2-3, with 7 positions matching TRBD2. The V segment lost 4 bases and the J segment 2 bases; nucleotides outside the gene matches: 9. Germline V gene sequence: CDR1 LNHDA, CDR2 SQIVND (reference sequence). This CDR3 is built from 16 residues. This CDR3 is CASSTDWGGTTDTQYF. CDR3 DNA: TGTGCCAGTAGTACCGATTGGGGGGGTACCACAGATACGCAGTATTTT. Variable domain in full (rest from reference TRBV19 and TRBJ2-3): DGGITQSPKYLFRKEGQNVTLSCEQNLNHDAMYWYRQDPGQGLRLIYYSQIVNDFQKGDIAEGYSVSREKKESFPLTVTSAQKNPTAFYLCASSTDWGGTTDTQYFGPGTRLTVL.

The table lists this clonotype with a few counts. The CDR3: CASGPAREYGYTF. DNA of the CDR3: TGTGCCAGCGGCCCGGCCCGGGAATATGGCTACACCTTC. The V gene is TRBV6-6, the J gene TRBJ1-2; unclear D gene. V was pared by 8 bases and J by 5 bases, with 15 bases between. Germline V gene sequence: CDR1 MNHNY, CDR2 SVGAGI (reference sequence). This CDR3 has 13 residues.

This clonotype was seen only a few times. The chain uses TRBV5-1 and TRBJ2-7; TRBD1 is a possible D gene (6 bases). Trimming removed 3 bases from V and 7 bases from J, with 17 bases in between. This CDR3 region has 14 residues. CDR1 SGHRS and CDR2 YFSETQ come from the germline V gene. CDR3 in DNA: TGCGCCAGCAGCTACGGAACAGGGATGGGGGAGCAGTACTTC. Translation: CASSYGTGMGEQYF.

This clonotype was seen at least ten times. The rearrangement joins TRBV5-1 to TRBJ2-2; D is possibly TRBD2 (6 bases). This CDR3 contains 15 residues. Looked up from germline, CDR1 is SGHRS and CDR2 is YFSETQ. V was cut by 1 base and J by 5 bases, with 12 bases left in between. The CDR3 protein is CASSLLASETGELFF. The CDR3 DNA sequence: TGCGCCAGCAGCTTGCTGGCTAGCGAGACCGGGGAGCTGTTTTTT.

This clonotype came up many times. V gene TRBV19 combines with J gene TRBJ1-1; weak D call: TRBD1 (6 bases). This CDR3 region has 12 residues. Germline CDR1 reads LNHDA; CDR2 reads SQIVND (reference sequence). V was pared by 6 bases and J by 10 bases, with 15 bases between. The CDR3, as DNA: TGTGCCAGTAGACCTGGGGGCTACGGAGCTTTCTTT. It specifies CASRPGGYGAFF.

This clonotype showed up many times. The V call is TRBV2, the J call TRBJ2-1; D gene ambiguous. The CDR3 sequence is 11 residues long. Germline values: CDR1 SNHLY, CDR2 FYNNEI. V lost 6 bases and J 4 bases, leaving 4 bases between the germline ends. CDR3 sequence reads: CASRVYNEQFF. The CDR3 DNA is TGTGCCAGCAGAGTATACAATGAGCAGTTCTTC.

V gene TRBV6-1 combines with J gene TRBJ2-1; 7 nucleotides align to TRBD1. J gave up 0 bases and V 9 bases, and 8 bases lay outside the gene matches. Per the germline V gene, CDR1 is MNHNS and CDR2 is SASEGT. The CDR3 loop spans 15 amino acids. CDR3 amino acids: CASSRDSYSYNEQFF. DNA of the CDR3: TGTGCCAGTAGCCGGGACAGTTACTCCTACAATGAGCAGTTCTTC.

This clonotype was detected ten times or more. This chain joins TRBV7-6 and TRBJ1-1; D might be TRBD1 (6 bases). Germline loops: CDR1 SGHVS, CDR2 FNYEAQ. The CDR3 runs 15 residues. V dropped 2 bases and J dropped 2 bases, with 12 bases sitting between them. CDR3 nucleotides: TGTGCCAGCAGCTTATGGCAGGGACAAAACACTGAAGCTTTCTTT. This sequence encodes CASSLWQGQNTEAFF.

This clonotype was recorded many times. The V call is TRBV7-9, the J call TRBJ2-7; no firm D call. The germline V gene encodes CDR1 SEHNR and CDR2 FQNEAQ (reference sequence). This CDR3 is 14 amino acids long. DNA of the CDR3: TGTGCCAGCAGCTTAGCCGGACCCTCCGACGAGCAGTACGTC. Protein product: CASSLAGPSDEQYV.